The source of this T cell receptor (beta chain) is a study of blood T cell repertoires in COVID-19 (dated by TCRdb to about 2020). Background for the entire study: The collaborator samples originated in the United States, Italy and Spain and spanned the acute and convalescent phases of COVID-19. HLA class I and class II types, where available, came from metadata supplied by the sample provider rather than from assay-based typing. The material from the prospective study consisted of cDNA or gDNA derived from T cells, B-cell-depleted T cells, or PBMCs. Samples were obtained from the ongoing ImmuneRACE study (first 160 participants) and from 1,254 subjects provided by 6 global collaborators. The repertoires were released in a freely available public database meant as a resource for research on the immune response to SARS-CoV-2. The sample metadata nearly always contained a de-identified subject ID, COVID-19 status, age in years and sex. The dataset comprised deeply sampled blood TCRbeta repertoires from subjects exposed to, actively infected with, or recovered from COVID-19.

In Seattle, one collaborating source enrolled patients while the infection was active and tracked those patients longitudinally over the course of disease. Whole blood was collected in K2EDTA tubes by collaborating institutions according to the institutions' own protocols. For TCRbeta analysis, collaborators shipped samples in one of three forms: frozen whole blood, isolated PBMCs, or DNA extracted from either of those sample types. From a lookup of the germline V gene (reference sequence), CDR1 and CDR2 are LNHDA and SQIVND. From the cysteine up to the phenylalanine, the CDR3 has a length of 16 residues. Only the CDR3 DNA stays, 48 bases, in frame from base 1. The junction shows trimming of 4 bases on V and 2 bases on J, plus 17 bases between the germline ends. Overall results and qualifications from the work: The quantity of clinical and demographic metadata differed by source and by participant and was supplied without curation.

Concerning this clone itself: It has no known antigen specificity. Base qualities are not at hand, and no much larger clone is one base apart.

TCRbeta CDR3 regions were amplified from genomic DNA by means of the immunoSEQ Assay, a bias-controlled multiplex PCR. Regarding the original processing steps: Nucleated cell counts per sample were estimated from amplification of reference gene primers within the assay. To quantify the absolute abundance of each unique TCRbeta CDR3 rearrangement, sequence reads were collapsed and filtered. For each sample, productive Simpson clonality was calculated by taking the square root of Simpson's diversity index across productive rearrangements. TCRdb took this table from immuneACCESS and kept in-frame rearrangements with V and J called. Such tables lack part of the clones; where checked against another copy, unresolved V genes explain under half of the gap, and the rest is unexplained. That table supplies the V and J calls and clone size; D and trimming were determined from the DNA. The sample records some 290,000 clones, just under 90% of which are singletons. Of the sample, around 10% falls within the top ten clones.

The sequenced sample consisted of peripheral blood. The chain is encoded by TRBV19 joined to TRBJ1-2; the D gene is unclear. The source of this sequence is a woman aged 30 to 39 with COVID-19, enrolled during active disease. CDR3 region: CASSKELVYTNYGYTF. The DNA reads TGTGCCAGTAGTAAGGAACTAGTATATACAAACTATGGCTACACCTTC.